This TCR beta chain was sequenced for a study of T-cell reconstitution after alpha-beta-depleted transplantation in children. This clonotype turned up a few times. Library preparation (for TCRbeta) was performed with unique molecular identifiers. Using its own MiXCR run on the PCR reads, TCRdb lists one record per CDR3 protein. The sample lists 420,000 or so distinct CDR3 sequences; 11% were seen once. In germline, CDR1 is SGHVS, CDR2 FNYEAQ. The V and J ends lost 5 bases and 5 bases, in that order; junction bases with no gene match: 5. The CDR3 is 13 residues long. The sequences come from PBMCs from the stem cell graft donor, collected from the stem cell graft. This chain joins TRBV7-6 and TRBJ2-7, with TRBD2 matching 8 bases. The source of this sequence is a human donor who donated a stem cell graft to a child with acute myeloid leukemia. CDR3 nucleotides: TGTGCCAGCAGCCACAGCGGGAGCCACGAGCAGTACTTC. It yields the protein CASSHSGSHEQYF.